Sequencing of this T cell receptor (beta chain) was carried out in a study of CD8 T cells in ankylosing spondylitis. About this clonotype: Its antigen is not known.

TCRdb called the 5' RACE reads again in MiXCR, with one record for every CDR3 protein. The sample records about 39,000 distinct CDR3 sequences, 10% being singletons. Study-wide findings and caveats: According to the report, clones linked to the disease were significantly enriched in matched synovial fluid samples taken from ankylosing spondylitis patients. Apparently characteristic of ankylosing spondylitis blood was a TCR beta motif (under ten highly homologous variants).

The CDR3 contains 18 residues. This sequence originates from a male donor with ankylosing spondylitis or in good health (not recorded which). The genes are TRBV5-2 and TRBJ2-3; the table's D call, TRBD2, was not checked against the DNA. TRBV5-2 is marked as a pseudogene. Sequencing input: blood, either unsorted or a sorted T cell fraction (not recorded which). The CDR3 region is CARGPGLAGGERTDTQYF. DNA of the CDR3: TGTGCCAGGGGCCCCGGGCTAGCGGGAGGAGAGAGGACAGATACGCAGTATTTT.